This T cell receptor (beta chain) originates from a study of cytomegalovirus exposure and HLA in healthy donors. This CDR3 has 17 residues. Germline V CDR1 and CDR2: GTSNPN, SVGIG (reference sequence). V lost 0 bases, J lost 6 bases, and 20 bases lay in between. PCR involved 60 Vbeta and 13 Jbeta primers. This table comes from immunoSEQ multiplex PCR, and its TCRdb copy is limited to in-frame clones, with some not included. The sample consists of fewer than 250,000 clones, about 87% of them appearing once. The chain carries TRBV30 and TRBJ2-2; TRBD2 might be the D (6 bases). The sequencing sample was made of PBMCs. The clonotype was recovered from a man aged 25-40 years in good health and CMV-seronegative. The CDR3 loop reads CAWSVGRTGRLPGELFF. The CDR3 DNA is TGTGCCTGGAGTGTAGGGAGGACCGGGAGACTACCCGGGGAGCTGTTTTTT.